The following is a T cell receptor beta chain sequence with its context. This entry comes from a study of OX40 agonist ivuxolimab in advanced cancers. This table comes from immunoSEQ multiplex PCR, and its TCRdb copy is limited to in-frame clones, with some not included. The repertoire holds about 46,000 clones, with roughly 86% as singletons. This CDR3 is built from 14 residues. Trimming took 3 bases from V and 6 from J, leaving 13 bases between them. From germline, CDR1 is SNHLY and CDR2 FYNNEI. The TCR comes from an adult with an advanced solid tumor such as melanoma, head and neck, liver or kidney cancer. The source material was CD4+ or CD8+ T cells sorted from blood, sampled in a trial of the OX40 agonist ivuxolimab. This rearrangement joins TRBV2 to TRBJ2-3; the D is unclear. CDR3 sequence reads: CASSDPDPRDTQYF. In DNA, the CDR3 is TGTGCCAGCAGTGATCCGGACCCCCGGGATACGCAGTATTTT.